This T cell receptor (beta chain) came from a study of OX40 agonist ivuxolimab in advanced cancers. Overall study results and limits: The antigens recognized by the expanded peripheral T cells, that is their antigen specificity, were not determined. Individuals who were partial responders at 0.1-3.0 mg/kg had clonal expansion that ranked among the lowest.

As to this clone: The antigen is unknown.

Germline values: CDR1 SGDLS, CDR2 YYNGEE. The CDR3 has 18 residues. The V gene end was trimmed by 2 bases and the J gene end by 0 bases; junction bases not matched to a gene: 10. Sampling of blood occurred at baseline, cycle 4 day 1, and cycle 7 day 1. Here immunoSEQ multiplex PCR was the method, and the copy in TCRdb shows in-frame clones only, minus some. The table has approximately 24,000 clones, more than 65% seen once. This clonotype was obtained from an adult with an advanced solid tumor such as melanoma, head and neck, liver or kidney cancer. The input for sequencing was CD4+ or CD8+ T cells sorted from blood, taken in a trial of the OX40 agonist ivuxolimab. The chain uses TRBV9 and TRBJ2-2; 7 bases line up with TRBD2. The CDR3 spells CASSVSSEAGTNTGELFF. In DNA form, the CDR3 reads TGTGCCAGCAGCGTGTCCAGTGAAGCGGGGACGAACACCGGGGAGCTGTTTTTT.